These T cell receptor beta chains were read from a single sample in a study of blood T cell repertoires in COVID-19. Data came from immunoSEQ multiplex PCR; TCRdb stores just in-frame clones and leaves some out. Of over 90,000 clones listed, approximately 86% are singletons. The sample taken for sequencing was peripheral blood. These receptors originate from a man in his fifties with active or convalescent COVID-19. Each CDR3 is given with its conserved first and last residue. The order of the fields is D gene, J gene, V gene, clone size, CDR3 protein, CDR3 DNA. A D gene is named only where the DNA matches it firmly. Clone size is given for some rows only: seen once, a few or many times, or a class if the clone is expanded.

TRBD1,TRBJ1-2,TRBV3-1/TRBV3-2,.,CASSPGQAVRSYTF,TGTGCCAGCAGCCCTGGACAGGCGGTAAGGAGCTACACCTTC
TRBD1,TRBJ1-2,TRBV2,.,CASRVQGVVNYGYTF,TGTGCCAGCAGAGTACAGGGGGTGGTAAACTATGGCTACACCTTC
.,TRBJ2-2,TRBV20-1,.,CSASQMTGELFF,TGCAGTGCTAGTCAGATGACCGGGGAGCTGTTTTTT
.,TRBJ2-2,TRBV28,.,CASSVLDTGELFF,TGTGCCAGCAGTGTTTTAGACACCGGGGAGCTGTTTTTT
.,TRBJ1-6,TRBV5-5,few,CASSLEAGAYNSPLHF,TGTGCCAGCAGCTTGGAGGCGGGGGCCTATAATTCACCCCTCCACTTT
.,TRBJ1-1,TRBV6-1,.,CASSEFSGGTEAFF,TGTGCCAGCAGTGAGTTTTCGGGGGGCACTGAAGCTTTCTTT
TRBD1,TRBJ2-7,TRBV10-3,.,CAISDYRGGRSYEQYF,TGTGCCATCAGTGACTACAGGGGTGGTAGGTCCTACGAGCAGTACTTC
.,TRBJ1-5,TRBV12-3/TRBV12-4,few,CASSRTENQPQHF,TGTGCCAGCAGCAGGACAGAAAATCAGCCCCAGCATTTT
TRBD1,TRBJ2-5,TRBV6-5,.,CASSSRQGSETQYF,TGTGCCAGCAGTTCAAGACAGGGCTCGGAGACCCAGTACTTC
.,TRBJ1-1,TRBV30,.,CAWSVSTGGTEAFF,TGTGCCTGGAGTGTATCGACAGGAGGCACTGAAGCTTTCTTT
TRBD2,TRBJ2-3,TRBV19,.,CASSGSLAGYGTQYF,TGTGCCAGTAGTGGATCACTAGCGGGGTATGGTACGCAGTATTTT
.,TRBJ2-5,TRBV24-1,.,CATRDSSWETQYF,TGTGCCACCCGGGACTCGTCGTGGGAGACCCAGTACTTC
TRBD1,TRBJ1-6,TRBV19,.,CASTPRPGTGVSPLHF,TGTGCCAGTACCCCACGCCCCGGGACAGGGGTTTCACCCCTCCACTTT
.,TRBJ1-6,TRBV12-3/TRBV12-4,few,CASSGTNSPLHF,TGTGCCAGCAGTGGGACAAATTCACCCCTCCACTTT
.,TRBJ1-5,TRBV4-3,once,CASSQEPGALRPQHF,TGCGCCAGCAGCCAAGAGCCAGGGGCCTTAAGGCCCCAGCATTTT
TRBD1,TRBJ1-4,TRBV4-3,.,CASSRNRGTNEKLFF,TGCGCCAGCAGCCGAAACAGGGGAACTAATGAAAAACTGTTTTTT
.,TRBJ1-6,TRBV28,.,CASRGQGYSPLHF,TGTGCCAGCAGAGGGCAGGGGTATTCACCCCTCCACTTT
TRBD2,TRBJ2-1,TRBV7-8,.,CASSLERGGPYNEQFF,TGTGCCAGCAGCTTAGAGCGGGGGGGCCCCTACAATGAGCAGTTCTTC
TRBD1,TRBJ1-3,TRBV28,.,CASSPLSGTGGNTIYF,TGTGCCAGCAGTCCGCTATCCGGGACAGGGGGGAACACCATATATTTT
.,TRBJ1-1,TRBV5-1,few,CASSTTTGGSTEAFF,TGCGCCAGCAGCACTACGACAGGCGGCAGCACTGAAGCTTTCTTT
.,TRBJ2-1,TRBV3-1/TRBV3-2,few,CASSQGGYNEQFF,TGTGCCAGCAGCCAAGGCGGGTACAATGAGCAGTTCTTC
.,TRBJ1-6,TRBV19,.,CASSINWGSNSPLHF,TGTGCCAGTAGTATTAATTGGGGCTCTAATTCACCCCTCCACTTT
TRBD2,TRBJ2-3,TRBV20-1,.,CSASSSGGVSPDTQYF,TGCAGTGCTAGTTCGAGCGGGGGAGTCAGTCCAGATACGCAGTATTTT
.,TRBJ1-5,TRBV28,.,CASSLGQGLVSNQPQHF,TGTGCCAGCAGTTTAGGGCAGGGGTTGGTCAGCAATCAGCCCCAGCATTTT
TRBD1,TRBJ2-5,TRBV7-9,few,CASSSGTGGFGETQYF,TGTGCCAGCAGCTCCGGGACAGGGGGTTTCGGGGAGACCCAGTACTTC
TRBD1,TRBJ2-3,TRBV5-5,.,CASSPGQGYTDTQYF,TGTGCCAGCAGCCCGGGACAGGGTTACACAGATACGCAGTATTTT
.,TRBJ1-6,TRBV2,.,CASRVRGPSPLHF,TGTGCCAGCAGGGTAAGGGGTCCTTCACCCCTCCACTTT
.,TRBJ2-1,TRBV10-1,.,CASSPEKGRGNEQFF,TGCGCCAGCAGTCCCGAGAAGGGAAGGGGGAATGAGCAGTTCTTC
TRBD1,TRBJ1-6,TRBV11-2,.,CASSLGQLSSYNSPLHF,TGTGCCAGCAGCTTGGGACAGTTAAGCTCCTATAATTCACCCCTCCACTTT
TRBD1,TRBJ2-2,TRBV18,.,CASSPTIGTANTGELFF,TGTGCCAGCTCACCGACAATCGGGACAGCGAACACCGGGGAGCTGTTTTTT
.,TRBJ2-7,TRBV24-1,.,CATSEPGTSEQYF,TGTGCCACCAGTGAACCCGGGACAAGCGAGCAGTACTTC
TRBD1,TRBJ2-2,TRBV11-3,.,CASSGQAGAGELFF,TGTGCCAGCAGCGGACAGGCGGGCGCCGGGGAGCTGTTTTTT
.,TRBJ2-3,TRBV11-2,once,CASRDLRGLTDTQYF,TGTGCCAGCAGGGACTTAAGGGGACTCACAGATACGCAGTATTTT
.,TRBJ2-1,TRBV12-3/TRBV12-4,.,CASRGAEKNEQFF,TGTGCCAGCAGGGGGGCAGAAAAGAATGAGCAGTTCTTC
TRBD1,TRBJ1-5,TRBV27,.,CASSLTGANQPQHF,TGTGCCAGCAGTTTGACAGGGGCCAATCAGCCCCAGCATTTT
TRBD1,TRBJ1-5,TRBV15,.,CATSRDRDYSNQPQHF,TGTGCCACCAGCAGGGACAGGGACTATAGCAATCAGCCCCAGCATTTT
.,TRBJ1-4,TRBV28,.,CASSSRVTNEKLFF,TGTGCCAGCAGTTCCAGGGTAACTAATGAAAAACTGTTTTTT
.,TRBJ2-5,TRBV3-1/TRBV3-2,.,CASSPLRGETQYF,TGTGCCAGCAGCCCCCTCAGGGGCGAGACCCAGTACTTC
TRBD1,TRBJ2-5,TRBV7-8,once,CASSPGQIREQTQYF,TGTGCCAGCAGCCCGGGACAGATTAGGGAACAGACCCAGTACTTC
TRBD2,TRBJ2-5,TRBV27,.,CASSLRTSGGGETQYF,TGTGCCAGCAGTCTCAGGACTAGCGGGGGCGGAGAGACCCAGTACTTC
.,TRBJ2-4,TRBV3-1/TRBV3-2,.,CASSQGGRQNIQYF,TGTGCCAGCAGCCAAGGCGGCCGCCAAAACATTCAGTACTTC
TRBD2,TRBJ2-7,TRBV13,.,CASSSGTSSYEQYF,TGTGCCAGCAGCTCTGGGACTAGCTCCTACGAGCAGTACTTC
.,TRBJ1-1,TRBV10-1,.,CASSESRQVVNTEAFF,TGCGCCAGCAGTGAGAGCAGACAGGTTGTGAACACTGAAGCTTTCTTT
.,TRBJ1-5,TRBV29-1,.,CSVGGGNQPQHF,TGCAGCGTTGGTGGGGGGAATCAGCCCCAGCATTTT